This T cell receptor (beta chain) was found in a study of cytomegalovirus exposure and HLA in healthy donors. This clone was found once. The PCR had 60 Vbeta and 13 Jbeta primers. The method was immunoSEQ multiplex PCR; TCRdb's version includes in-frame clones alone and lacks a portion of them. The repertoire holds some 160,000 clones, under 85% seen once, with approximately 1.8% in the top ten. Trimming cost V 0 bases and J 0 bases, with 9 bases left between them. The germline V gene has CDR1 LGHNA and CDR2 YNFKEQ. The CDR3 is made up of 15 amino acids. This rearrangement joins TRBV4-2 to TRBJ2-7; D may be TRBD1 (6 bases). This clonotype was sampled from a woman in her 30s in good health and CMV-seronegative. Sequencing was done on a sample of PBMCs. The chain's CDR3 is CASSQDQGGSYEQYF. DNA of the CDR3: TGTGCCAGCAGCCAAGATCAAGGGGGCTCCTACGAGCAGTACTTC.